The 2 T cell receptor beta chains presented below share a single source sample, sequenced in a study of T-cell memory formation after mild COVID-19. TCRdb analysed the 5' RACE reads with MiXCR anew, one entry per CDR3 protein. The sample has fewer than 600,000 distinct CDR3 sequences, 20% to 25% seen once. The specimen sequenced was PBMCs or a T cell subset sorted from them (not recorded which). The receptor source for this set is an adult woman who had mild COVID-19 (a few samples of this study predate the infection). Cell type and time point are not known.

The J gene is TRBJ2-1, the V gene TRBV7-3; no clear D gene. Germline CDR1 is SGHTA and CDR2 is FQGTGA. V lost 6 bases and J 2 bases, leaving 14 bases between the germline ends. This CDR3 is 15 amino acids long. DNA for the CDR3: TGTGCCAGCAGTCCACTGTTCGGCCCCTACAATGAGCAGTTCTTC. Residues: CASSPLFGPYNEQFF.

Only a few counts were recorded for this clonotype. The chain has TRBV24-1 and TRBJ2-5, with 10 bases lining up with TRBD1. Per the germline V gene, CDR1 is KGHDR and CDR2 is SFDVKD. Trimming removed 8 bases from V and 2 bases from J; junction bases left unmatched: 4. This CDR3 comprises 14 residues. CDR3 bases: TGTGCCACCAAGGGACAGGGGCCACAAGAGACCCAGTACTTC. The encoded protein is CATKGQGPQETQYF.